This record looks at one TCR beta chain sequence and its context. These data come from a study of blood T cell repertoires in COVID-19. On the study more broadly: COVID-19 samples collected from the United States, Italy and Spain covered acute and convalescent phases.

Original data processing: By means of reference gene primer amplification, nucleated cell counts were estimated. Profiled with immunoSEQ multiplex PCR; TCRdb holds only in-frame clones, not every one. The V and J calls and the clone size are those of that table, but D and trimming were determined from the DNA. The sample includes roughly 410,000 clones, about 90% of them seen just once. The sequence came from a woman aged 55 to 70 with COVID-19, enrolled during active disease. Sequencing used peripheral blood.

The DNA of the CDR3 is TGTGCCAGCAGCCTCGGGACTCACACCTACGAGCAGTACTTC. This sequence encodes CASSLGTHTYEQYF. This rearrangement joins TRBV11-2 to TRBJ2-7; D might be TRBD2 (6 bases). The CDR3 loop spans 14 amino acids. Germline V gene sequence: CDR1 SGHAT, CDR2 FQNNGV. The V and J ends lost 5 bases and 2 bases respectively, with 13 bases between them.